Below, 17 T cell receptor beta chains from the same sample are listed, as sequenced in a study of blood T cell repertoires in COVID-19. The data were produced by immunoSEQ multiplex PCR, yet TCRdb's version contains in-frame clones alone and is incomplete. The data show 350,000 to 500,000 clones, with roughly 88% seen just once and about 1.5% held by the top ten. What was sequenced was PBMCs or T cells enriched from blood (not recorded which). The receptors were gathered from a woman under 30 who had been exposed to COVID-19.

The chain's CDR3 is CASLGGTDTQYF. The CDR3 nucleotides are TGTGCCAGTTTAGGGGGCACAGATACGCAGTATTTT. The chain is built from TRBV2 and TRBJ2-3; D is perhaps TRBD1 (5 bases). Per germline, CDR1 SNHLY and CDR2 FYNNEI. CDR3 size: 12 residues. V was pared by 9 bases and J by 1 base, with 8 bases between. Combining the CDR3 with reference TRBV2 and TRBJ2-3 gives the whole variable domain EPEVTQTPSHQVTQMGQEVILRCVPISNHLYFYWYRQILGQKVEFLVSFYNNEISEKSEIFDDQFSVERPDGSNFTLKIRSTKLEDSAMYFCASLGGTDTQYFGPGTRLTVL.

The chain recombines TRBV9 with TRBJ1-4; TRBD1 might be the D (5 bases). The length of the CDR3 is 17 residues. The ends were cut back, 3 bases at V and 4 bases at J, with 19 bases in the middle. Germline CDR1 and CDR2: SGDLS and YYNGEE. The CDR3 reads CASSDRPGGGINEKLFF. CDR3 coding DNA: TGTGCCAGCAGCGACCGGCCTGGGGGAGGAATTAATGAAAAACTGTTTTTT.

The chain is built from TRBV4-1 and TRBJ2-2; tentative D call: TRBD2 (6 bases). Trimming removed 3 bases at V and 6 bases at J, with 8 bases between. CDR3 length: 13 residues. Germline CDR1 and CDR2: MGHRA and YSYEKL. The CDR3 nucleotides read TGCGCCAGCAGCCAGGAGGGATCCGGGGAGCTGTTTTTT. Translation gives CASSQEGSGELFF.

The genes are TRBV28 and TRBJ1-2; D is unresolved. CDR3 length equals 15 residues. V gave up 4 bases and J gave up 4 bases, with 16 bases separating them. Per germline, CDR1 MDHEN and CDR2 SYDVKM. The CDR3 DNA reads as TGTGCCAGCAGTTCCCAGGCCCAAGGTAGCTATGGCTACACCTTC. This codes for CASSSQAQGSYGYTF.

The genes are TRBV27 and TRBJ1-6; D perhaps matches TRBD1 (6 bases). Germline V gene lookup returns CDR1 MNHEY and CDR2 SMNVEV (reference sequence). V shed 4 bases and J shed 4 bases, with 11 bases lying between them. The CDR3 is 15 amino acids. CDR3: CASSSAQGYNSPLHF. For the CDR3, the DNA is TGTGCCAGCAGTTCAGCACAGGGATATAATTCACCCCTCCACTTT.

The rearrangement uses TRBV6-5 and TRBJ2-5, with 9 bases aligning to TRBD1. J lost 5 bases, V lost 7 bases, and 11 bases had no gene match. Germline V lookup: CDR1 MNHEY, CDR2 SVGAGI. The CDR3 is 15 amino acids. CDR3 protein: CASTPLDRGGETQYF. DNA for the CDR3: TGTGCCAGCACCCCCCTCGACAGGGGGGGCGAGACCCAGTACTTC.

This clone was seen once. This chain connects TRBV3-1 (or the pseudogene TRBV3-2) to TRBJ2-5, with D possibly TRBD1 on 7 matching bases. The CDR3 consists of 15 residues. Germline loops: CDR1 LGHDT, CDR2 YNNKEL (reference sequence). V dropped 4 bases and J dropped 5 bases, with 17 bases sitting between them. Here the CDR3 DNA reads TGTGCCAGCAGCCGTCAGGGGGGAGTGACGGAGACCCAGTACTTC. It encodes CASSRQGGVTETQYF.

This clone was observed a handful of times. The chain couples TRBV28 to TRBJ1-4; 7 nucleotides align to TRBD1. V trimming: 2 bases; J trimming: 4 bases; junction bases outside the gene matches: 10. The CDR3 loop spans 17 amino acids. Germline-derived CDR1 and CDR2 are MDHEN and SYDVKM. CDR3 loop: CASSLGRLGTDNEKLFF. The CDR3 DNA sequence: TGTGCCAGCAGTTTAGGTCGGTTGGGGACAGATAATGAAAAACTGTTTTTT.

The chain links TRBV2 to TRBJ2-3, with D perhaps matching TRBD1 (6 bases). The CDR3 spans 14 residues. Germline assignment: CDR1 SNHLY and CDR2 FYNNEI. With 6 bases removed from V and 1 base from J, the gap between germline ends came to 11 bases. In DNA form, the CDR3 reads TGTGCCAGCAGAAACAGGGTAGGCACAGATACGCAGTATTTT. Its translation: CASRNRVGTDTQYF.

This rearrangement joins TRBV5-4 to TRBJ1-2, with TRBD1 as a possible D gene (5 bases). The V gene lost 0 bases and the J gene lost 4 bases, with 10 bases spanning the gap. The CDR3 runs to 14 residues. In germline, CDR1 is SGHNT, CDR2 YYREEE (reference sequence). CDR3 coding DNA: TGTGCCAGCAGCTTGGTGGGCCAGGGCTATGGCTACACCTTC. It is translated as CASSLVGQGYGYTF.

The chain combines TRBV18 with TRBJ2-1, with D perhaps matching TRBD2 (6 bases). There are 13 residues in the CDR3. V lost 4 bases and J lost 8, with 12 bases in between. Germline V gives CDR1 KGHSH, CDR2 LQKENI. The CDR3 here is CASSLLAGYEQFF. In nucleotides, the CDR3 is TGTGCCAGCTCACTCCTTGCGGGGTATGAGCAGTTCTTC.

The genes are TRBV5-1 and TRBJ2-1; 10 nucleotides line up with TRBD1. The CDR3 runs to 15 residues. With V trimmed by 4 bases and J by 8 bases, 9 bases remained unmatched. Germline V gives CDR1 SGHRS, CDR2 YFSETQ. The CDR3 DNA reads TGCGCCAGCAGCGCCCGGGACAGGGGAGGCGATGAGCAGTTCTTC. It yields the protein CASSARDRGGDEQFF. Drawing the rest from reference TRBV5-1 and TRBJ2-1, the complete variable domain is KAGVTQTPRYLIKTRGQQVTLSCSPISGHRSVSWYQQTPGQGLQFLFEYFSETQRNKGNFPGRFSGRQFSNSRSEMNVSTLELGDSALYLCASSARDRGGDEQFFGPGTRLTVL.

The chain is built from TRBV7-2 and TRBJ2-5; TRBD1 matches at 8 bases. Trimming at V came to 1 base and at J to 4 bases, leaving 17 bases not matched to a gene. The CDR3 extends over 19 amino acids. Germline-derived CDR1 and CDR2 are SGHTA and FQGNSA. The CDR3 reads CASSLDTGGTYWEVETQYF. CDR3 sequence (DNA): TGTGCCAGCAGCTTAGATACAGGGGGGACCTATTGGGAAGTAGAGACCCAGTACTTC.

As regards this clone: Additional DNA sequences in this sample encode the identical CDR3. This chain links TRBV7-9 with TRBJ1-5; D unresolved. V shed 1 base and J shed 3 bases, with 7 bases lying between them. The CDR3 has 14 residues. Germline CDR1 SEHNR, CDR2 FQNEAQ (reference sequence). The CDR3 loop is CASSLGGPNQPQHF. Written as DNA, the CDR3 is TGTGCCAGCAGCTTAGGAGGGCCCAATCAGCCCCAGCATTTT. Combining the CDR3 with reference TRBV7-9 and TRBJ1-5 gives the whole variable domain DTGVSQNPRHKITKRGQNVTFRCDPISEHNRLYWYRQTLGQGPEFLTYFQNEAQLEKSRLLSDRFSAERPKGSFSTLEIQRTEQGDSAMYLCASSLGGPNQPQHFGDGTRLSIL.

The chain is built from TRBV6-5 and TRBJ2-2, with D possibly being TRBD2 (5 bases). The CDR3 extends over 16 amino acids. The germline V gene encodes CDR1 MNHEY and CDR2 SVGAGI. Trimming took 2 bases from V and 0 from J, leaving 10 bases between them. CDR3 sequence reads: CASSYPAVPNTGELFF. The CDR3 DNA reads TGTGCCAGCAGTTACCCAGCGGTCCCGAACACCGGGGAGCTGTTTTTT.

The chain uses TRBV10-1 and TRBJ1-3; D gene uncertain. This CDR3 region has 17 residues. Germline CDR1 is WNHNN and CDR2 is SYGVQD (reference sequence). V lost 4 bases and J lost 0, with 16 bases in between. CDR3 nucleotides: TGCGCCAGCAGTGTGGGGAGAGGCAGCGTCTCTGGAAACACCATATATTTT. Encoded protein: CASSVGRGSVSGNTIYF.

This chain uses TRBV28 with TRBJ2-7; TRBD1 matches at 8 bases. CDR1 and CDR2 from the germline V gene are MDHEN and SYDVKM. The ends lost 1 base at V and 1 base at J; junction bases unmatched: 9. This CDR3 is 17 amino acids long. The chain's CDR3 is CASSLSSWTGKSYEQYF. CDR3 DNA sequence: TGTGCCAGCAGTTTATCTTCATGGACAGGGAAATCCTACGAGCAGTACTTC.